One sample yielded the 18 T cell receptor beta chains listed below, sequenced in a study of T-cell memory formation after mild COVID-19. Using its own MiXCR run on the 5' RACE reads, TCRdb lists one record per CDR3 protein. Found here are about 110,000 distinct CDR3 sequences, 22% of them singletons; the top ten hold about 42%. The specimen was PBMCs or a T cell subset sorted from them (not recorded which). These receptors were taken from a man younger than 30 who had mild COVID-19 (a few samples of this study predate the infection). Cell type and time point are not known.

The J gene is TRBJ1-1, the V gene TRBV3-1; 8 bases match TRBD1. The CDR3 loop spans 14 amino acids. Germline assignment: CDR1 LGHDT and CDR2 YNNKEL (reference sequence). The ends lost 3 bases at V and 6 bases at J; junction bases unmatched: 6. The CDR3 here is CASSQRTGISEAFF. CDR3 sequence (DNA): TGTGCCAGCAGCCAGAGGACAGGGATCTCTGAAGCTTTCTTT.

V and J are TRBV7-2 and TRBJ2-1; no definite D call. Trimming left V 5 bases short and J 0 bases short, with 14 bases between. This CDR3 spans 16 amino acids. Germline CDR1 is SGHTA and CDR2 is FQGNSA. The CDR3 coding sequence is TGTGCCAGCAGCGGATTGGACGGAAGCTCCTACAATGAGCAGTTCTTC. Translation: CASSGLDGSSYNEQFF.

The CDR3 is CASTPWRVTYNEQFF. CDR3 nucleotide sequence: TGCGCCAGCACCCCGTGGAGGGTTACCTACAATGAGCAGTTCTTC. V gene TRBV5-1 combines with J gene TRBJ2-1; D might be TRBD2 (6 bases). The germline gives CDR1 SGHRS, CDR2 YFSETQ. V lost 6 bases and J lost 2, with 15 bases in between. This CDR3 has 15 residues.

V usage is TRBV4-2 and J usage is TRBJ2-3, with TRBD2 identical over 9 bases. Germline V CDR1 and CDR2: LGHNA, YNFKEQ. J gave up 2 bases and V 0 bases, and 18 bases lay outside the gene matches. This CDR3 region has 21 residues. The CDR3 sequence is CASSQDFERGAFPVNTDTQYF. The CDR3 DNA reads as TGTGCCAGCAGCCAAGATTTCGAGCGGGGGGCTTTTCCGGTGAACACAGATACGCAGTATTTT.

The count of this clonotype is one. As DNA, the CDR3 is TGTGCCAGCAGTTACTCGTTCTCTAGCGGGGGGAGATACGAGCAGTACTTC. Translated: CASSYSFSSGGRYEQYF. The rearrangement uses TRBV6-5 and TRBJ2-7; 11 nucleotides align to TRBD2. This CDR3 is 17 amino acids long. V gave up 0 bases and J gave up 4 bases; unmatched junction bases: 8. CDR1 MNHEY and CDR2 SVGAGI come from the germline V gene.

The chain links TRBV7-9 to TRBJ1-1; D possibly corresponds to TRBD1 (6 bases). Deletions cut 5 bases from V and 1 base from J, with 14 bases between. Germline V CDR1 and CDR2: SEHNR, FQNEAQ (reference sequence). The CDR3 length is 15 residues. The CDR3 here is CASSQIPGQNTEAFF. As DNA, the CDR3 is TGTGCCAGCAGCCAAATCCCGGGACAGAACACTGAAGCTTTCTTT.

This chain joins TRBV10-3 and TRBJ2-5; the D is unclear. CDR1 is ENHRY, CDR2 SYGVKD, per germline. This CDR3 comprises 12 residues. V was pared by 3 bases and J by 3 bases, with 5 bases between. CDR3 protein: CAISDGEETQYF. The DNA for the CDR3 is TGTGCCATCAGTGATGGGGAAGAGACCCAGTACTTC.

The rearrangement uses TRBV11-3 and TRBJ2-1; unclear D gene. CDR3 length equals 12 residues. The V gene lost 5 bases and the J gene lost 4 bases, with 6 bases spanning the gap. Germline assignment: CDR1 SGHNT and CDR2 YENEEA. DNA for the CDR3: TGTGCCAGCAGCGAAAATTACAATGAGCAGTTCTTC. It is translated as CASSENYNEQFF.

This chain's CDR3 is CASSLIRAVAFF. The CDR3 DNA follows: TGTGCCAGCAGTTTAATCAGGGCGGTAGCTTTCTTT. V gene TRBV12-3 or TRBV12-4 combines with J gene TRBJ1-1, with D tentatively TRBD1 (5 bases). V dropped 2 bases and J dropped 10 bases, with 11 bases sitting between them. This CDR3 spans 12 amino acids.

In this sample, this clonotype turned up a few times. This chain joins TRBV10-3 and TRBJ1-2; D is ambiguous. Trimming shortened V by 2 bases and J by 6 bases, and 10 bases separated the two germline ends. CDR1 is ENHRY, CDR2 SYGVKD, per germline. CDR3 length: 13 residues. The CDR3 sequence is CAISESREDGYTF. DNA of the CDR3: TGTGCCATCAGTGAGAGCCGGGAGGATGGCTACACCTTC.

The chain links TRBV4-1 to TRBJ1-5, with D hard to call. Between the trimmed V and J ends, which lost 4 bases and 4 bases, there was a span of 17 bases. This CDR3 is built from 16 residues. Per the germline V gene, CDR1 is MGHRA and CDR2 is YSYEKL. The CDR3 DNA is TGCGCCAGCAGCCCATCCTATGCGCAGACTAATCAGCCCCAGCATTTT. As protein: CASSPSYAQTNQPQHF.

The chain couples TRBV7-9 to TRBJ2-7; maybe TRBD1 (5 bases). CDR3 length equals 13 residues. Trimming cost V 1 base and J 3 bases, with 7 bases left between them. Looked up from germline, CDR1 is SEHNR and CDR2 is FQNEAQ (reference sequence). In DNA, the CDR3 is TGTGCCAGCAGCTTAGATGACAGCTACGAGCAGTACGTC. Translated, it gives CASSLDDSYEQYV.

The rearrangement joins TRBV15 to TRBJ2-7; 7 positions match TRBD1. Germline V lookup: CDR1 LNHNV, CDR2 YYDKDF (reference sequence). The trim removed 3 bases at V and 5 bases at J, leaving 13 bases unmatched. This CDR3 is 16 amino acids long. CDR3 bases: TGTGCCACCAGCAGCCCCGACAGGGTCGATATTAACGAGCAGTACTTC. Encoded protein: CATSSPDRVDINEQYF.

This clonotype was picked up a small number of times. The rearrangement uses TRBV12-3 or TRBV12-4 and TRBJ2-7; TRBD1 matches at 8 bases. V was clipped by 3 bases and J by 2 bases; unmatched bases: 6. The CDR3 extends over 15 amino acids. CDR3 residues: CASSLGPGQAYEQYF. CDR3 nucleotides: TGTGCCAGCAGTTTGGGTCCGGGACAGGCCTACGAGCAGTACTTC.

In DNA, the CDR3 is TGTGCCAGCACCCTTGGAGCCTCTGGGGCCAACGTCCTGACTTTC. Its protein product is CASTLGASGANVLTF. The chain joins TRBV27 to TRBJ2-6; D call uncertain. This CDR3 region has 15 residues. Germline loops: CDR1 MNHEY, CDR2 SMNVEV (reference sequence). V was cut by 7 bases and J by 0 bases, with 10 bases left in between.

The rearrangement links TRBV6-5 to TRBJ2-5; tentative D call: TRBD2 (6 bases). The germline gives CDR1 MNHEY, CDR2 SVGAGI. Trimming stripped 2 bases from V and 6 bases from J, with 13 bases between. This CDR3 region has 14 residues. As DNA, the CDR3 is TGTGCCAGCAGTTACCGCGGGGTTTTGAAGACCCAGTACTTC. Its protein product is CASSYRGVLKTQYF.

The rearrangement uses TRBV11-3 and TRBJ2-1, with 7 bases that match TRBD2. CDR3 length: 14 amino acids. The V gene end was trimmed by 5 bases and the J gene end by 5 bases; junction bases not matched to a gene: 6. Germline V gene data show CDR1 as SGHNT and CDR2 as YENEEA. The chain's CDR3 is CASSRTGTNNEQFF. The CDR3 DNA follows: TGTGCCAGCAGCCGAACCGGGACTAACAATGAGCAGTTCTTC.

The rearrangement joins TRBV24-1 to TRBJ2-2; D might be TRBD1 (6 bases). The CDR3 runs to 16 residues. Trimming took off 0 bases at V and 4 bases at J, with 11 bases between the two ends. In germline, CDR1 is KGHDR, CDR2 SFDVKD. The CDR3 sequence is CATSDLGQGLTGELFF. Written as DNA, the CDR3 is TGTGCCACCAGTGATTTGGGGCAGGGGCTCACCGGGGAGCTGTTTTTT.